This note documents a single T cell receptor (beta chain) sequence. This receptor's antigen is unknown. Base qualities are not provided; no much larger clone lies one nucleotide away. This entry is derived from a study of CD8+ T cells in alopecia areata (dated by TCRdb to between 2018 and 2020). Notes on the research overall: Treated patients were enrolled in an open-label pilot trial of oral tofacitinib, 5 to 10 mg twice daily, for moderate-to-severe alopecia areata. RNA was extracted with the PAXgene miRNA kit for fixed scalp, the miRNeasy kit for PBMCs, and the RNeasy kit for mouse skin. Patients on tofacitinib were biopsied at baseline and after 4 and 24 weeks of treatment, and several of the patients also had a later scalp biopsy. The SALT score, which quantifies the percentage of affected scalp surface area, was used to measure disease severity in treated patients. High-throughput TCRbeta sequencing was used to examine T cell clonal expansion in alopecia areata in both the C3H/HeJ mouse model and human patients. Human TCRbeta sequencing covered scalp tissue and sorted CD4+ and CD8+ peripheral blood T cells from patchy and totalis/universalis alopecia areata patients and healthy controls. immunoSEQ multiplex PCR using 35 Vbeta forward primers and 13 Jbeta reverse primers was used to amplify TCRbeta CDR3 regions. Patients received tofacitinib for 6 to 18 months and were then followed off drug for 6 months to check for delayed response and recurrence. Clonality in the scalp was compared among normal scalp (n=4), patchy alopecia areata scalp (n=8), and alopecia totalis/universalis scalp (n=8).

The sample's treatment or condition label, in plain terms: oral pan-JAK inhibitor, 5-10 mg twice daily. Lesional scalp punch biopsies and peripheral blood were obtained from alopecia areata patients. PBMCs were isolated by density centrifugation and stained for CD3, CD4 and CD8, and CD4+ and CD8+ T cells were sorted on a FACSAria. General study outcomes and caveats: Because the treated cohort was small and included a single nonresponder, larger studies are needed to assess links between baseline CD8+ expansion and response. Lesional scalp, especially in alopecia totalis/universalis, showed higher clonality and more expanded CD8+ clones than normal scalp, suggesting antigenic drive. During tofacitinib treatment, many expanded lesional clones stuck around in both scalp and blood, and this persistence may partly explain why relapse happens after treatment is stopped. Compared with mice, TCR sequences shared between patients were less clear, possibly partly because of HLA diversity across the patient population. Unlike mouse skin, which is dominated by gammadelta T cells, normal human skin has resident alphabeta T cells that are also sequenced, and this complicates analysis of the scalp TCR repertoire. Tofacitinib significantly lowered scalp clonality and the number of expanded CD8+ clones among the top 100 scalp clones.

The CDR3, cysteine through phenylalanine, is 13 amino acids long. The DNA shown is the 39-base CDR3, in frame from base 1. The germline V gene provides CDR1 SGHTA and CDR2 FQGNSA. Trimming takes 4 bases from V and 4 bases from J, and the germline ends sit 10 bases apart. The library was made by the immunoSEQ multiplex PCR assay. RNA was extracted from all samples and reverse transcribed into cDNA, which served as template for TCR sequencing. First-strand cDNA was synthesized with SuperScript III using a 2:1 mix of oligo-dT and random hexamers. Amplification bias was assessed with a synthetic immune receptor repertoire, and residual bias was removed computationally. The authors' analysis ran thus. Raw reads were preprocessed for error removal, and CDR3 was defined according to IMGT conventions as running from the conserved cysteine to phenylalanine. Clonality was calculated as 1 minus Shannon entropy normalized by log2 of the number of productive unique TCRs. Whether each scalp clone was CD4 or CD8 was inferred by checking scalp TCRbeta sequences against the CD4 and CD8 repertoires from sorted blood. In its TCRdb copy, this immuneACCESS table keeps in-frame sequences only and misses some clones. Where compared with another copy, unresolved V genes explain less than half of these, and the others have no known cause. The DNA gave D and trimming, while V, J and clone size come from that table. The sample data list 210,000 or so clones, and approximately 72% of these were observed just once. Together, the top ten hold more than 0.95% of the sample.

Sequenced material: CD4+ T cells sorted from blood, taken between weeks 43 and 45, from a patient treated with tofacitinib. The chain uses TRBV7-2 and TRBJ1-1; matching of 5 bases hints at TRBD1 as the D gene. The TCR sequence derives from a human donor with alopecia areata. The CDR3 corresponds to CASSSGHGTEAFF. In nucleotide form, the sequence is TGTGCCAGCAGCTCAGGACACGGCACTGAAGCTTTCTTT. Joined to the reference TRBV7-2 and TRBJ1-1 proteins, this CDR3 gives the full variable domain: GAGVSQSPSNKVTEKGKDVELRCDPISGHTALYWYRQSLGQGLEFLIYFQGNSAPDKSGLPSDRFSAERTGGSVSTLTIQRTQQEDSAVYLCASSSGHGTEAFFGQGTRLTVV.